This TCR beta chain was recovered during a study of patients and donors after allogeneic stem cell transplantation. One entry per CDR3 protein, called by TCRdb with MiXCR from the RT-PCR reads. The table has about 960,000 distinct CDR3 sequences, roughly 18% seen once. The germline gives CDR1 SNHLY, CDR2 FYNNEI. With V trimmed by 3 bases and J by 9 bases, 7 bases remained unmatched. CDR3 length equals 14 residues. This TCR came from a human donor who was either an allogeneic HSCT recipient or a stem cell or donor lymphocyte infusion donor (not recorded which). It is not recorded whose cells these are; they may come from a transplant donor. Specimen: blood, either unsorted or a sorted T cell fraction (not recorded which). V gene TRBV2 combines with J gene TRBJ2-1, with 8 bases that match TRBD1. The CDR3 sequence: CASSDFQGAGEQFF. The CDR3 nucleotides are TGTGCCAGCAGTGATTTTCAGGGGGCGGGTGAGCAGTTCTTC.